A selection of T cell receptor beta chains follows, all from one sample in a study of blood T cell repertoires in COVID-19. Here immunoSEQ multiplex PCR was the method, and the copy in TCRdb shows in-frame clones only, minus some. This table holds approximately 70,000 clones, about four fifths found once. The material sequenced was peripheral blood. All receptors come from a woman aged 55-69 years with acute or convalescent COVID-19. Each CDR3 is given with its conserved first and last residue. A D gene is named only where the DNA matches it firmly. Rows give clone size only sometimes, using once, few, many, or a class for an expanded clone.

J: TRBJ2-3; V: TRBV3-1/TRBV3-2; D: TRBD2; size: NA; CDR3: CASSGLDTRPTDTQYF; DNA: TGTGCCAGCAGCGGACTAGACACCCGACCCACAGATACGCAGTATTTT
J: TRBJ1-2; V: TRBV19; D: NA; size: few; CDR3: CASSSGGYGYTF; DNA: TGTGCCAGTAGTTCAGGAGGCTATGGCTACACCTTC
J: TRBJ1-2; V: TRBV2; D: NA; size: NA; CDR3: CASSDPTSNYGYTF; DNA: TGTGCCAGCAGTGACCCGACAAGTAACTATGGCTACACCTTC
J: TRBJ1-2; V: TRBV19; D: TRBD1; size: NA; CDR3: CASFRGRTGGLGYGYTF; DNA: TGTGCCAGTTTCCGGGGTCGGACAGGGGGTCTCGGCTATGGCTACACCTTC
J: TRBJ2-3; V: TRBV10-1; D: NA; size: once; CDR3: CASSESGRADTQYF; DNA: TGCGCCAGCAGTGAGTCGGGCAGGGCAGATACGCAGTATTTT
J: TRBJ2-3; V: TRBV12-3/TRBV12-4; D: NA; size: NA; CDR3: CASSAQTGDTQYF; DNA: TGTGCCAGCAGTGCCCAAACAGGAGATACGCAGTATTTT
J: TRBJ2-7; V: TRBV4-1; D: TRBD1; size: few; CDR3: CASSQGTGVSYEQYF; DNA: TGCGCCAGCAGCCAAGGGACAGGGGTTAGCTACGAGCAGTACTTC
J: TRBJ1-6; V: TRBV14; D: NA; size: NA; CDR3: CASSQDWGGGNSPLHF; DNA: TGTGCCAGCAGCCAAGATTGGGGCGGGGGAAATTCACCCCTCCACTTT
J: TRBJ2-3; V: TRBV3-1/TRBV3-2; D: TRBD1; size: once; CDR3: CASSLDRRTDTQYF; DNA: TGTGCCAGCAGTCTGGACAGGCGCACAGATACGCAGTATTTT
J: TRBJ2-1; V: TRBV6-5; D: NA; size: NA; CDR3: CASTWGRYNEQFF; DNA: TGTGCCAGCACCTGGGGGAGGTACAATGAGCAGTTCTTC
J: TRBJ1-4; V: TRBV5-1; D: NA; size: once; CDR3: CASSAGGGGEKLFF; DNA: TGCGCCAGCAGCGCCGGTGGGGGCGGTGAAAAACTGTTTTTT
J: TRBJ2-5; V: TRBV5-4; D: TRBD1; size: many; CDR3: CASSLAGGQGREETQYF; DNA: TGTGCCAGCAGCTTGGCCGGGGGACAGGGGCGTGAAGAGACCCAGTACTTC
J: TRBJ2-3; V: TRBV29-1; D: NA; size: NA; CDR3: CSVGADTQYF; DNA: TGCAGCGTTGGAGCTGATACGCAGTATTTT
J: TRBJ1-5; V: TRBV6-2/TRBV6-3; D: TRBD1; size: once; CDR3: CASRPPTDRGGQPQHF; DNA: TGTGCCAGCAGACCTCCTACCGACAGGGGGGGACAGCCCCAGCATTTT
J: TRBJ1-2; V: TRBV5-4; D: TRBD1; size: NA; CDR3: CASSLGTVLNYGYTF; DNA: TGTGCCAGCAGCTTAGGGACAGTGCTTAACTATGGCTACACCTTC
J: TRBJ2-1; V: TRBV5-4; D: NA; size: once; CDR3: CASGGRVGSEQFF; DNA: TGTGCCAGCGGGGGCAGGGTTGGTAGTGAGCAGTTCTTC
J: TRBJ1-1; V: TRBV29-1; D: NA; size: NA; CDR3: CSVEPRGHTEAFF; DNA: TGCAGCGTTGAACCCCGCGGGCACACTGAAGCTTTCTTT
J: TRBJ2-7; V: TRBV11-1; D: NA; size: NA; CDR3: CASSLDRSSYEQYF; DNA: TGTGCCAGCAGCTTAGATAGGAGCTCCTACGAGCAGTACTTC
J: TRBJ2-1; V: TRBV6-6; D: NA; size: NA; CDR3: CASSYGARNEQFF; DNA: TGTGCCAGCAGTTACGGGGCGCGGAATGAGCAGTTCTTC
J: TRBJ2-5; V: TRBV11-2; D: NA; size: NA; CDR3: CASSPNREQTQYF; DNA: TGTGCCAGCAGCCCGAACAGGGAACAGACCCAGTACTTC
J: TRBJ1-2; V: TRBV12-3/TRBV12-4; D: NA; size: NA; CDR3: CASSLGGPGYTF; DNA: TGTGCCAGCAGTTTAGGAGGCCCTGGCTACACCTTC
J: TRBJ2-7; V: TRBV12-5; D: NA; size: few; CDR3: CASGPGWEQYF; DNA: TGTGCTAGTGGCCCAGGGTGGGAGCAGTACTTC
J: TRBJ2-3; V: TRBV11-3; D: TRBD2; size: NA; CDR3: CASSPGLAGGRMTDTQYF; DNA: TGTGCCAGCAGCCCGGGACTAGCGGGGGGGAGAATGACAGATACGCAGTATTTT
J: TRBJ1-4; V: TRBV30; D: TRBD1; size: few; CDR3: CAWTEGQGVEKLFF; DNA: TGTGCCTGGACAGAGGGACAGGGGGTCGAAAAACTGTTTTTT
J: TRBJ1-2; V: TRBV5-1; D: NA; size: NA; CDR3: CASGFVPGKGYTF; DNA: TGCGCCAGCGGATTCGTTCCAGGGAAAGGCTACACCTTC
J: TRBJ2-4; V: TRBV7-9; D: TRBD2; size: once; CDR3: CASSPPGGNIQYF; DNA: TGTGCCAGCAGCCCACCGGGGGGAAACATTCAGTACTTC
J: TRBJ1-6; V: TRBV2; D: TRBD1; size: NA; CDR3: CASSEAAGGMTPLHF; DNA: TGTGCCAGCAGTGAAGCGGCAGGGGGCATGACACCCCTCCACTTT
J: TRBJ2-5; V: TRBV7-8; D: TRBD1; size: NA; CDR3: CASSLDFYPTGGTETQYF; DNA: TGTGCCAGCAGCTTAGACTTTTACCCGACAGGGGGAACGGAGACCCAGTACTTC
J: TRBJ1-2; V: TRBV7-6; D: NA; size: NA; CDR3: CASSPHIGEFDGYTF; DNA: TGTGCCAGCAGTCCTCACATCGGGGAGTTCGATGGCTACACCTTC
J: TRBJ2-1; V: TRBV5-1; D: NA; size: NA; CDR3: CASSLSLANEQFF; DNA: TGCGCCAGCAGCTTGAGCCTAGCAAATGAGCAGTTCTTC
J: TRBJ2-2; V: TRBV6-6; D: TRBD1; size: once; CDR3: CASSRPGQGGTGELFF; DNA: TGTGCCAGCAGCCGCCCCGGACAGGGAGGTACCGGGGAGCTGTTTTTT
J: TRBJ1-5; V: TRBV19; D: TRBD1; size: NA; CDR3: CASSIARSGTGGGKPQHF; DNA: TGTGCCAGTAGTATAGCTCGTTCCGGGACAGGGGGCGGGAAGCCCCAGCATTTT
J: TRBJ2-5; V: TRBV18; D: TRBD2; size: NA; CDR3: CASSPGTSGEETQYF; DNA: TGTGCCAGCTCACCGGGGACTAGCGGAGAAGAGACCCAGTACTTC
J: TRBJ2-5; V: TRBV28; D: NA; size: NA; CDR3: CASGFWGGTKETQYF; DNA: TGTGCCAGCGGTTTTTGGGGCGGGACCAAAGAGACCCAGTACTTC
J: TRBJ1-4; V: TRBV5-6; D: NA; size: few; CDR3: CASSFKGVNEKLFF; DNA: TGTGCCAGCAGCTTTAAAGGGGTTAATGAAAAACTGTTTTTT
J: TRBJ1-2; V: TRBV5-1; D: NA; size: NA; CDR3: CASSSGGDYGYTF; DNA: TGCGCCAGCAGCTCCGGGGGGGACTATGGCTACACCTTC